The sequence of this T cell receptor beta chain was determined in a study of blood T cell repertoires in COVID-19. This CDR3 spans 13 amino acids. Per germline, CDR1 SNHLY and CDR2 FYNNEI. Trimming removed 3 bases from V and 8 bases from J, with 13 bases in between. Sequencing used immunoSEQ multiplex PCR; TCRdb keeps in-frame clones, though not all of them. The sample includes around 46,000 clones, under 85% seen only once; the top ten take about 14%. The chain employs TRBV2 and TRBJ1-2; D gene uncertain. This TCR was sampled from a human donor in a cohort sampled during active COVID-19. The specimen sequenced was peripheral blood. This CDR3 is CASSESGVYGYTF. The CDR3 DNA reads TGTGCCAGCAGTGAGAGCGGGGTTTACGGCTACACCTTC. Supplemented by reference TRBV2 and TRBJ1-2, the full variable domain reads EPEVTQTPSHQVTQMGQEVILRCVPISNHLYFYWYRQILGQKVEFLVSFYNNEISEKSEIFDDQFSVERPDGSNFTLKIRSTKLEDSAMYFCASSESGVYGYTFGSGTRLTVV.